This T cell receptor (beta chain) was identified during a study of human versus mouse CDR3 diversity and MHC coevolution. Data came from immunoSEQ multiplex PCR; TCRdb stores just in-frame clones and leaves some out. The sample lists some 82,000 clones, 80% to 95% occurring once. The sequencing input was naive CD4+ T cells from blood. Documented subset: CD45RO-negative CD62L-positive naive CD4 T cells. The clonotype was recovered from a person aged 30-69 years in good health.

In DNA form, the CDR3 reads TGTGCCAGCTCAACAGGGAACACCGGGGAGCTGTTTTTT. It translates to CASSTGNTGELFF. The chain uses TRBV18 and TRBJ2-2, with a tentative D call TRBD1 (5 bases). Germline V lookup: CDR1 KGHSH, CDR2 LQKENI. Trimming left V 5 bases short and J 1 base short, with 5 bases between. This CDR3 has 13 residues.